A single TCR beta chain is shown here with its context. Antigen: not known. Within the sample, other DNA sequences also encode this same CDR3. These data belong to a study of Ad26.COV2.S vaccination and SARS-CoV-2 variants. Study-level background: Intramuscular Ad26.COV2.S doses were given once or twice, 56 days apart.

Repertoires were generated with immunoSEQ multiplex PCR, while TCRdb's copy carries only in-frame clones and drops some. The data contain about 470,000 clones, about 90% of them singletons. V was pared by 0 bases and J by 3 bases, with 0 bases of the junction left unmatched. The CDR3 contains 15 residues. Germline V gene lookup returns CDR1 SGDLS and CDR2 YYNGEE. Whole-study results and caveats: Breadth, reportedly substantial, characterized the spike-specific CD8+ and CD4+ T cell responses after vaccination. Vaccine and placebo recipients had comparable breadth of non-spike TCRs.

This sample's treatment: around 19 received Ad26.COV2.S at low or high dose, single or two shots; about 5 received placebo; per-sample allocation not given. At day 63 after the first vaccine or placebo injection, samples were drawn. This receptor was identified in a person aged 18-65 years who received the Ad26.COV2.S COVID-19 vaccine or a placebo. The source was peripheral blood, collected in a trial of Ad26.COV2.S vaccine versus placebo. V gene TRBV9 combines with J gene TRBJ2-7; TRBD2 aligns across 13 bases. The CDR3 nucleotides are TGTGCCAGCAGCGTAGGGACTAGCGGGAGCTACGAGCAGTACTTC. Amino acids: CASSVGTSGSYEQYF.